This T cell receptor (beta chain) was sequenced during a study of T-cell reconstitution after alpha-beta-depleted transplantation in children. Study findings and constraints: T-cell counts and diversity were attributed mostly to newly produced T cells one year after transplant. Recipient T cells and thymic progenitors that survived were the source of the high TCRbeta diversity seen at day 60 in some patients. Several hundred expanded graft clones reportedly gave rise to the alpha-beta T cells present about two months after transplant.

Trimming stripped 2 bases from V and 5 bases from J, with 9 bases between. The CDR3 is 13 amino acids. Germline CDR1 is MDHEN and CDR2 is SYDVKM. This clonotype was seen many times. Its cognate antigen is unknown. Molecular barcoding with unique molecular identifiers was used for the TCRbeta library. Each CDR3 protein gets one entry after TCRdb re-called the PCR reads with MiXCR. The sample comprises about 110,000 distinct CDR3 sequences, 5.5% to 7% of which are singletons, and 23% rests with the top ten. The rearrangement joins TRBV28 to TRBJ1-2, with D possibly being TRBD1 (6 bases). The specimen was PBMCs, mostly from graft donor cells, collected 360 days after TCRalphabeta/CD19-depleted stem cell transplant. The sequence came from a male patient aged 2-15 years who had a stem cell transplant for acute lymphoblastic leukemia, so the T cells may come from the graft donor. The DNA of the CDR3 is TGTGCCAGCAGTTTACAGGGGAAGTATGGCTACACCTTC. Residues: CASSLQGKYGYTF.